The clone carrying this TCR beta chain has at least ten counts. The ends were cut back, 4 bases at V and 8 bases at J, with 16 bases in the middle. The CDR3 is made up of 14 amino acids. CDR1 and CDR2 from the germline V gene are ENHRY and SYGVKD. The data derive from a study of T-cell reconstitution after alpha-beta-depleted transplantation in children. It was with unique molecular identifiers that the TCRbeta library was prepared. TCRdb fed the PCR reads into MiXCR, producing one record per CDR3 protein. Here the sample spans hundreds of thousands of distinct CDR3 sequences, over 15% being singletons.

This specimen consisted of PBMCs from the stem cell graft donor, obtained from the stem cell graft. The chain links TRBV10-3 to TRBJ2-3; TRBD2 might be the D (6 bases). This receptor was identified in a human donor who donated a stem cell graft to a child with acute myeloid leukemia. The CDR3 nucleotides read TGTGCCATCAGTGGTGAGCGGGCCGAGGGTACGCAGTATTTT. Its translation is CAISGERAEGTQYF.